This T cell receptor (beta chain) was identified in a study of Ad26.COV2.S vaccination and SARS-CoV-2 variants. This CDR3 is built from 13 residues. The germline CDR1 and CDR2 sequences are SGDLS and YYNGEE. V was cut by 2 bases and J by 7 bases, with 12 bases left in between. Treatment here: roughly 18 received Ad26.COV2.S at low or high dose, single or two shots; about five received placebo; per-sample allocation not given. Sampling occurred on day 63 after the first vaccine or placebo injection. Wuhan-strain spike was delivered by a replication-incompetent Ad26 vector. The protocol was immunoSEQ multiplex PCR, while the TCRdb copy is restricted to in-frame clones and leaves out a portion. This sample has 300,000 to 400,000 clones, with around 85% found just once.

The sample here was peripheral blood, taken in a trial of Ad26.COV2.S vaccine versus placebo. The TCR originated in a person between 18 and 59 years old who received the Ad26.COV2.S COVID-19 vaccine or a placebo. The chain carries TRBV9 and TRBJ1-2, with D tentatively TRBD1 (5 bases). CDR3 loop: CASSVLGTSGYTF. The CDR3 DNA follows: TGTGCCAGCAGCGTCCTCGGGACTTCTGGCTACACCTTC.